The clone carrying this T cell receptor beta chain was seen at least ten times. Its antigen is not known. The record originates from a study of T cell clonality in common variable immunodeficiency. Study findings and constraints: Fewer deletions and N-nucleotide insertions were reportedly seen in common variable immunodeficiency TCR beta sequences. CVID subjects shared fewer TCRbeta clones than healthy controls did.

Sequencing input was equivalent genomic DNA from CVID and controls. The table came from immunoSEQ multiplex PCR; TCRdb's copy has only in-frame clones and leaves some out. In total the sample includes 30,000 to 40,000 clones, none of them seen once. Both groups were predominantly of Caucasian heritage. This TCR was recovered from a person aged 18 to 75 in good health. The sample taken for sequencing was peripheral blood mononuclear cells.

The CDR3 region is CASTWGGQPQHF. CDR3 bases read: TGTGCCAGCACCTGGGGGGGTCAGCCC. J is TRBJ1-5 and V is TRBV7-2; D is possibly TRBD1 (5 bases). The CDR3 end is not reached by the read, which stops 3 residues before it; the germline J gene fills it in. The germline V and J ends were trimmed by 7 bases and 6 bases, with 10 bases remaining between them. The CDR3 extends over 12 amino acids. Germline V gene lookup returns CDR1 SGHTA and CDR2 FQGNSA.